Shown below are 11 T cell receptor beta chains from a single sample sequenced in a study of neoadjuvant anti-PD-1 for oral cavity cancer. TCRdb's table, derived via immunoSEQ multiplex PCR, lists solely in-frame clones and lacks some. Of tens of thousands of clones listed, around four fifths are singletons. This specimen was PBMCs, taken before nivolumab (anti-PD-1) treatment. All receptors derive from a person aged 35 to 85 with oral cavity squamous cell carcinoma.

The gene calls are TRBV7-2 and TRBJ1-5, with TRBD1 matching over 7 bases. Germline V gene lookup returns CDR1 SGHTA and CDR2 FQGNSA. V was clipped by 2 bases and J by 5 bases; unmatched bases: 3. This CDR3 spans 14 amino acids. The CDR3 sequence is CASSLRQGHQPQHF. The CDR3 nucleotides are TGTGCCAGCAGCTTACGACAGGGTCATCAGCCCCAGCATTTT. Variable domain in full (rest from reference TRBV7-2 and TRBJ1-5): GAGVSQSPSNKVTEKGKDVELRCDPISGHTALYWYRQSLGQGLEFLIYFQGNSAPDKSGLPSDRFSAERTGGSVSTLTIQRTQQEDSAVYLCASSLRQGHQPQHFGDGTRLSIL.

The CDR3 DNA reads TGTGCCTGGAGTACCGTCCAGGGGGCGCGAGCTTTCTTT. Translated: CAWSTVQGARAFF. The chain links TRBV30 to TRBJ1-1, with TRBD1 identical over 8 bases. The V and J ends lost 2 bases and 10 bases, in that order; junction bases with no gene match: 9. In germline, CDR1 is GTSNPN, CDR2 SVGIG (reference sequence). This CDR3 is 13 amino acids long. The full variable domain, with the rest looked up from reference TRBV30 and TRBJ1-1, is SQTIHQWPATLVQPVGSPLSLECTVEGTSNPNLYWYRQAAGRGLQLLFYSVGIGQISSEVPQNLSASRPQDRQFILSSKKLLLSDSGFYLCAWSTVQGARAFFGQGTRLTVV.

The rearrangement uses TRBV7-8 and TRBJ2-1, with a weak D call TRBD2 (6 bases). Trimming took off 4 bases at V and 1 base at J, with 14 bases between the two ends. The length of the CDR3 is 16 residues. The germline CDR1 and CDR2 sequences are SGHVS and FQNEAQ. CDR3 loop: CASSSKRVRSYNEQFF. The CDR3 DNA is TGTGCCAGCAGCTCGAAGCGGGTACGTTCCTACAATGAGCAGTTCTTC.

The chain recombines TRBV30 with TRBJ2-3; TRBD1 agrees at 9 bases. CDR1 is GTSNPN and CDR2 is SVGIG in the germline V gene (reference sequence). The CDR3 has 12 amino acids. Germline trimming cut 5 bases from V and 4 bases from J; bases unmatched to any gene: 1. The CDR3 protein is CAWDRGADTQYF. CDR3 coding DNA: TGTGCCTGGGACAGGGGGGCAGATACGCAGTATTTT.

This chain links TRBV4-1 with TRBJ2-7, with 7 nucleotides matching TRBD2. The CDR3 consists of 17 residues. The trim removed 1 base at V and 0 bases at J, leaving 9 bases unmatched. Germline loops: CDR1 MGHRA, CDR2 YSYEKL. The CDR3, as DNA: TGCGCCAGCAGCCAAGTGGCTAGCGGTACCAGCTCCTACGAGCAGTACTTC. It codes for CASSQVASGTSSYEQYF.

The table lists this clone with a few counts. The chain carries TRBV5-1 and TRBJ1-4; the D gene is possibly TRBD1 (5 bases). The germline gives CDR1 SGHRS, CDR2 YFSETQ. V was pared by 4 bases and J by 7 bases, with 14 bases between. CDR3 size: 14 residues. CDR3 loop: CASSRTRGGEKLFF. In DNA form, the CDR3 reads TGCGCCAGCAGCCGGACCCGGGGGGGTGAAAAACTGTTTTTT.

The chain combines TRBV30 with TRBJ1-4; no clear D gene. From germline, CDR1 is GTSNPN and CDR2 SVGIG (reference sequence). V was shortened by 6 bases and J by 5 bases, with 7 bases between the two germline ends. This CDR3 is built from 11 residues. CDR3 residues: CACFTNEKLFF. The CDR3 bases are TGTGCCTGTTTTACAAATGAAAAACTGTTTTTT.

The rearrangement uses TRBV5-8 and TRBJ1-6; the match to TRBD1 covers 8 bases. With V trimmed by 6 bases and J by 7 bases, 9 bases remained unmatched. Looked up from germline, CDR1 is SGHTS and CDR2 is YDEGEE. This CDR3 spans 15 amino acids. The CDR3 here is CASMPQGVWNSPLHF. The CDR3 DNA follows: TGTGCCAGCATGCCACAGGGGGTGTGGAATTCACCCCTCCACTTT.

This chain links TRBV7-9 with TRBJ2-7; D uncertain. The CDR3 has 15 amino acids. Germline V CDR1 and CDR2: SEHNR, FQNEAQ (reference sequence). The ends were cut back, 5 bases at V and 4 bases at J, with 18 bases in the middle. The CDR3 DNA follows: TGTGCCAGCAGCCCACGACCCGTTCGTGGGTACGAGCAGTACTTC. Its protein is CASSPRPVRGYEQYF. The variable domain in full, with the rest retrieved from reference TRBV7-9 and TRBJ2-7, is DTGVSQNPRHKITKRGQNVTFRCDPISEHNRLYWYRQTLGQGPEFLTYFQNEAQLEKSRLLSDRFSAERPKGSFSTLEIQRTEQGDSAMYLCASSPRPVRGYEQYFGPGTRLTVT.

The rearrangement joins TRBV5-1 to TRBJ2-7, with TRBD2 identical over 8 bases. Germline CDR1 and CDR2: SGHRS and YFSETQ. This CDR3 is built from 12 residues. V was pared by 0 bases and J by 10 bases, with 3 bases of the junction left unmatched. The chain's CDR3 is CASSLAGLVQYF. In nucleotides, the CDR3 is TGCGCCAGCAGCTTGGCGGGACTAGTACAGTACTTC.

V is TRBV6-5 and J is TRBJ2-7; TRBD1 is a possible D gene (5 bases). This CDR3 is 13 amino acids long. Trimming left V 0 bases short and J 5 bases short, with 8 bases between. Germline CDR1 is MNHEY and CDR2 is SVGAGI. The CDR3 is CASSYSDTDEQYF. The CDR3 DNA follows: TGTGCCAGCAGTTACTCGGACACAGACGAGCAGTACTTC.